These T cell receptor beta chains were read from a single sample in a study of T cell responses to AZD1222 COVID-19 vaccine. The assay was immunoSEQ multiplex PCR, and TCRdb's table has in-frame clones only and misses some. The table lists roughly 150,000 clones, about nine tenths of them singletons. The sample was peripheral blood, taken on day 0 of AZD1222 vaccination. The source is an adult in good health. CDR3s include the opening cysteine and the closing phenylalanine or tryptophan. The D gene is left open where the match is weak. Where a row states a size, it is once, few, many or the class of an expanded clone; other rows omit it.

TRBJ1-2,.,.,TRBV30,TGTGCCTGGAGTGACAAAGGTAGGCGGGGAATTCTCCCTACCTACTATGGCTACACCTTC,CAWSDKGRRGILPTYYGYTF
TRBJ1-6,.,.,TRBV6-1,TGTGCCAGCAGTGAATTAACCTCGGCCTCCTTTCCACCCCTCCACTTT,CASSELTSASFPPLHF
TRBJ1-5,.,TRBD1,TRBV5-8,TGTGCCAGCAGCGCTACAGGGGGCAGGTTAGAAGGTCAGCCCCAGCATTTT,CASSATGGRLEGQPQHF
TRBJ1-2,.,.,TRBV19,TGTGCCAGTACCGCCGGACAGTTGGCCTATGGCTACACCTTC,CASTAGQLAYGYTF
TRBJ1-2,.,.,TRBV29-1,TGCAGCGCATATGGGGTAGGGCCCTATAACTATGGCTACACCTTC,CSAYGVGPYNYGYTF
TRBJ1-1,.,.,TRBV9,TGTGCCAGCAGCCTCCCCCTCCCGAACACTGAAGCTTTCTTT,CASSLPLPNTEAFF
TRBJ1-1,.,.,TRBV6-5,TGTGCCAGCAGTTACTCGACAAACAGTGAAGCTTTCTTT,CASSYSTNSEAFF
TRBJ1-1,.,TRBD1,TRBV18,TGTGCCAGCTCTCGGGCAGGGGGGCTATACATGAACACTGAAGCTTTCTTT,CASSRAGGLYMNTEAFF
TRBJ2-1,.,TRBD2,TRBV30,TGTGCCTGGAGCGGGCTAGCGGGGGGGAACAATGAGCAGTTCTTC,CAWSGLAGGNNEQFF
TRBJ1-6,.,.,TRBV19,TGTGCCAGTATTGTTGGCGGATCCTCCTATAATTCACCCCTCCACTTT,CASIVGGSSYNSPLHF
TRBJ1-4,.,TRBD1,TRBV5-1,TGCGCCAGCAGCCCTACCGGACAGGGTCGAGAAAAACTGTTTTTT,CASSPTGQGREKLFF
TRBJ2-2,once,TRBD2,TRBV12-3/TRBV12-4,TGTGCCAGCAGGCTAGCGGGCACCGGGGAGCTGTTTTTT,CASRLAGTGELFF
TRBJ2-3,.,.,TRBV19,TGTGCCAGTAGTTCCGTCGGGAGCTTGGGAACTAGCACAGATACGCAGTATTTT,CASSSVGSLGTSTDTQYF
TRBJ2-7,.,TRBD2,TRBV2,TGTGCCAGCAGCCTAGGGAGGAGCGGGGACGAGCAGTACTTC,CASSLGRSGDEQYF
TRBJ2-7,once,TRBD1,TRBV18,TGTGCCAGCTCAGCCACAGGGACAGTCTCCTACGAGCAGTACTTC,CASSATGTVSYEQYF
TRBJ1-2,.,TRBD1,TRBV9,TGTGCCAGCAGCGTAGGGGACAGTCCTCTGAACTATGGCTACACCTTC,CASSVGDSPLNYGYTF
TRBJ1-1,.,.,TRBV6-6,TGTGCCAGCTGGGGGGAGCGGGCTTTCTTT,CASWGERAFF
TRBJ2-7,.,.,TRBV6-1,TGTGCCAGCAGTGAAGCGCTTCGGCTCGTCCCACAGTACTTC,CASSEALRLVPQYF
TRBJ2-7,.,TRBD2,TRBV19,TGTGCCAGTAGTCCCAGAGCGGGAGGGCGATCCGAGCAGTACTTC,CASSPRAGGRSEQYF
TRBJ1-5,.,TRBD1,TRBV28,TGTGCCAGCAGCCTTGGGGCACAGGGGGCGCGGTCCCAGCATTTT,CASSLGAQGARSQHF
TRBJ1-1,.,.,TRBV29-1,TGCAGCGTTGAAGATCTTGGGCGGGGGACTGAAGCTTTCTTT,CSVEDLGRGTEAFF
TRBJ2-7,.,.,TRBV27,TGTGCCAGCAGCCAAACAGGGTTCTCGCCCGAGCAGTACTTC,CASSQTGFSPEQYF
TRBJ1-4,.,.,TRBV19,TGTGCCAGTAGTATAGTCCCAGCAGGCGATGAAAAACTGTTTTTT,CASSIVPAGDEKLFF
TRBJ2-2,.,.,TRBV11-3,TGTGCCAGCAGGGGGGCGGATAACACCGGGGAGCTGTTTTTT,CASRGADNTGELFF
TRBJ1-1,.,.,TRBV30,TGTGCCTGGAGTGTAAGGGGGAAAACTGAAGCTTTCTTT,CAWSVRGKTEAFF
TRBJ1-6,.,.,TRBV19,TGTGCCAGTAGTGCCGACAGTATTAATTCACCCCTCCACTTT,CASSADSINSPLHF
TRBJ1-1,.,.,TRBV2,TGTGCCAGCAGGTATTCTGACAGGAACACTGAAGCTTTCTTT,CASRYSDRNTEAFF
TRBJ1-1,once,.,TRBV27,TGTGCCAGCAGTTTGAGACCCCGGAGACACATAAACACTGAAGCTTTCTTT,CASSLRPRRHINTEAFF
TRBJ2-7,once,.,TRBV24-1,TGTGCCACCAGTGATTCAGGTGACGGTAACTACGAGCAGTACTTC,CATSDSGDGNYEQYF
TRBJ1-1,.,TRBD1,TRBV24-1,TGTGCCATACAGGGGTCCATGAACACTGAAGCTTTCTTT,CAIQGSMNTEAFF
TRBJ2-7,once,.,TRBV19,TGTGCCAGTATGGCGGGGCCCTACGAGCAGTACTTC,CASMAGPYEQYF
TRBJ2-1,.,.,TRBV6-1,TGTGCCAGCAGTGAATTTGGAGGATATGAGCAGTTCTTC,CASSEFGGYEQFF
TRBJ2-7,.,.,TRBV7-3,TGTGCCAGCAGCCCGACAGTGGCATACGAGCAGTACTTC,CASSPTVAYEQYF
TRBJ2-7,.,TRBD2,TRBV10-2,TGCGCCAGCAGCTCAGCGGGGGGGTATGAAGAGCAGTACTTC,CASSSAGGYEEQYF
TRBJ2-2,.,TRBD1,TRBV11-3,TGTGCCAGCAGCTTATTTGGACAGGGTAGCACCGGGGAGCTGTTTTTT,CASSLFGQGSTGELFF
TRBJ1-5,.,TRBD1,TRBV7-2,TGTGCCAGCAGCGAGACAGGGTCAAGGACCCAGCATTTT,CASSETGSRTQHF
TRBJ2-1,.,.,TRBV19,TGTGCCAGTAGTCCCGAGGATTTCTCCTACAATGAGCAGTTCTTC,CASSPEDFSYNEQFF
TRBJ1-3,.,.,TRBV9,TGTGCCAGCAGCGTATCGGGGGTCCGCTCTGGAAACACCATATATTTT,CASSVSGVRSGNTIYF
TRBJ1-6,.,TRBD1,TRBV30,TGTGCCTGGACAGGGGGCACACCCCTCCACTTT,CAWTGGTPLHF
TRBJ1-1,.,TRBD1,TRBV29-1,TGCAGCGTCGTGGGGCCACAGGGGGCTACAGCTTTCTTT,CSVVGPQGATAFF
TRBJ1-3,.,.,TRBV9,TGTGCCAGCAGCGAAGGAAGCTCTGGAAACACCATATATTTT,CASSEGSSGNTIYF
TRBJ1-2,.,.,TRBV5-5,TGTGCCAGCAGCTTCCTCGAAAACTATGGCTACACCTTC,CASSFLENYGYTF
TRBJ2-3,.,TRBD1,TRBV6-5,TGTGCCAGCAGTTACTCGGCAGGGGGATCTCGATCGCAGTATTTT,CASSYSAGGSRSQYF
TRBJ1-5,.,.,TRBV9,TGTGCCAGCAGCGTAGCGGCCGGTAGCAATCAGCCCCAGCATTTT,CASSVAAGSNQPQHF
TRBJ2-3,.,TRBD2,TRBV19,TGTGCCAGCCGAAGCGGGAGGGGGAGCCAAGATACGCAGTATTTT,CASRSGRGSQDTQYF
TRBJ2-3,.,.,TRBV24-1,TGTGCCACCAGTGATCCAGGATTTGCCACAGATACGCAGTATTTT,CATSDPGFATDTQYF
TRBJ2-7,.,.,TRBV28,TGTGCCAGCAGCACCCCACCGGGCCTTGGCTACGAGCAGTACTTC,CASSTPPGLGYEQYF
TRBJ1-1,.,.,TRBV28,TGTGCCAGCAGTCTCGACAGGTACACTGAAGCTTTCTTT,CASSLDRYTEAFF
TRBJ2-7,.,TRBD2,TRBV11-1,TGTGCCAGCAGCCATCGGCGACTAGCGGGAGACGAGCAGTACTTC,CASSHRRLAGDEQYF
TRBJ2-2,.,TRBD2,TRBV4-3,TGCGCCAGCAGCCAAACTAGCGGGAGGCGAACCGGGGAGCTGTTTTTT,CASSQTSGRRTGELFF
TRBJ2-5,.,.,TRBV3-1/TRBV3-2,TGTGCCAGCAGCCAAGGGCAAACCCAAGAGACCCAGTACTTC,CASSQGQTQETQYF
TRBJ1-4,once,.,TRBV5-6,TGTGCCAGCAGCTTGCTAGGGGGGACTAATGAAAAACTGTTTTTT,CASSLLGGTNEKLFF
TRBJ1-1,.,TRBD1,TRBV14,TGTGCCAGCAGCCCACGGACAGGGACGAACACTGAAGCTTTCTTT,CASSPRTGTNTEAFF
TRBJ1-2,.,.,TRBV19,TGTGCCAGTAGTATAAAAGTTGGGCGGACTTCGGGCGGCTACACCTTC,CASSIKVGRTSGGYTF
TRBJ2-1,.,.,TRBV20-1,TGCAGTGTCCTAGATTTTGAGCAGTTCTTC,CSVLDFEQFF
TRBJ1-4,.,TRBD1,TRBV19,TGTGCCAGTAGTAGACCCATTCGACAGGGTGAAGAAAAACTGTTTTTT,CASSRPIRQGEEKLFF
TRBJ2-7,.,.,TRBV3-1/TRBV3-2,TGTGCCAGCAGCCAAGGGCCCTACGAGCAGTACTTC,CASSQGPYEQYF
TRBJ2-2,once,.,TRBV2,TGTGCCAGCAAGGGGAACAGGCAAACTATGAACACCGGGGAGCTGTTTTTT,CASKGNRQTMNTGELFF
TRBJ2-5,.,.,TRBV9,TGTGCCAGCAGCCCCCGCTCGCCCTCGACCCAAGAGACCCAGTACTTC,CASSPRSPSTQETQYF